Given below is one TCR beta chain in context. The clone's antigen remains unknown. No qualities accompany the bases; no much larger clone lies one base away. None of the patients whose archived tumor blocks were used had received neoadjuvant therapy prior to resection. In the preserved-tissue arm, the study used some 30 surgical resection samples taken from over 20 pancreatic ductal adenocarcinoma patients who had not previously been treated. DNA for the resection arm was extracted from ten 5-micron curls of FFPE tumor lying next to the multiplex immunohistochemistry slide. V has 8 bases trimmed and J has 4 bases trimmed; junction bases matching no gene number 10. From the cysteine through the phenylalanine, the CDR3 covers 15 amino acids. The retained sequence is limited to the CDR3, 45 bases, with the frame set at the first base. Taken from the germline V gene, the CDR1 and CDR2 loops are MNHGY and SAAAGT.

This record belongs to a study of CXCR4 blockade with PD-1 therapy in pancreatic cancer (dated by TCRdb to the late 2010s). Study-wide context: Multiplex immunohistochemistry and TCRbeta immunosequencing of resected pancreatic ductal adenocarcinoma were combined in the study with ex vivo slice culture in which PD-1 and CXCR4 blockade were tested. To look at intratumoral heterogeneity, the researchers TCR-sequenced two geographically distinct regions from each of roughly six tumors.

Extracted DNA was used for immunosequencing of TCRbeta CDR3 regions with the immunoSEQ Assay at Adaptive Biotechnologies. The study's processing was this. To quantify the absolute abundance of each unique TCRbeta CDR3, sequences were collapsed and filtered. Clonality, calculated using only productive in-frame rearrangements, was defined as 1 minus Pielou's evenness. Regional overlap was measured by following the top 100 nucleotide rearrangements across paired samples, and the Morisita index was used to compare paired samples with unrelated samples. The immunoSEQ Rearrangement Details tool was used to assess convergence of nucleotide rearrangements onto identical amino acid sequences. TCRdb mirrors the immuneACCESS table, restricted to in-frame sequences. Some clones are absent from its copies; in checked studies, under half trace to an unresolved V gene, and the reason for the others is unknown. For V, J and clone size, that table is used; D and trimming come from the DNA. Across this sample there are over 7,500 clones, with about 60% seen only once. Of the sample, 7.3% falls within the top ten clones.

Overall results and qualifications from the work: Tumors showed clonal expansion, with mean productive clonality around 0.14 versus 0.05 in healthy blood, but clonality did not correlate with survival. Only TCRbeta chains were sequenced, so true antigen-specificity overlap of convergent dominant clones remained unconfirmed pending paired alpha-beta single-cell sequencing. A strong correlation was found between amino acid clone frequency and the number of distinct nucleotide rearrangements encoding each amino acid clone, suggesting convergent selection by common tumor antigens.

This TCR was sampled from a human donor with pancreatic ductal adenocarcinoma. Sequenced material: tumor tissue. This chain joins TRBV6-8 to TRBJ2-7; TRBD2 agrees with 11 junctional bases. The DNA is TGTGCCAGCCTCTCAGGGACTAGCGGTTATTACGAGCAGTACTTC. Protein translation: CASLSGTSGYYEQYF.